This T cell receptor beta chain was identified during a study of T cell changes during pregnancy in multiple sclerosis. A few counts support this clone. Sequencing was performed with immunoSEQ multiplex PCR; in TCRdb, only in-frame clones are kept and a portion is missing. Altogether about 77,000 clones are present, around nine tenths being singletons, with the ten largest covering approximately 1.9%. Per germline, CDR1 SNHLY and CDR2 FYNNEI. V shed 4 bases and J shed 4 bases, with 19 bases lying between them. CDR3 length equals 16 residues. The material sequenced was peripheral blood, taken before pregnancy. The origin of this receptor is a female donor with multiple sclerosis, enrolled in a pregnancy study. The chain couples TRBV2 to TRBJ1-2; possible D gene TRBD1, 6 bases. The CDR3 bases are TGTGCCAGCAGTGCCGCGGACAGCCACCTAACCTATGGCTACACCTTC. Its protein product is CASSAADSHLTYGYTF.